This TCR beta chain derives from a study of blood T cell repertoires in COVID-19. For the study at large: The United States, Italy and Spain were the sources of the acute and convalescent COVID-19 samples. From T cells, B-cell-depleted T cells, or PBMCs came the material, which was cDNA or gDNA.

A PCR-confirmed or clinician-diagnosed COVID-19 case had contacted exposed participants within 2 weeks of entry. The CDR3 sequence is 12 residues long. Trimming removed 8 bases from V and 5 bases from J; junction bases left unmatched: 8. CDR1 and CDR2 from the germline V gene are SQVTM and ANQGSEA. In the authors' methods: Estimates of nucleated cell counts were drawn from the amplification of reference gene primers. Repertoires were generated with immunoSEQ multiplex PCR, while TCRdb's copy carries only in-frame clones and drops some. V, J and clone size are those of that table, while D and trimming were read from the DNA. This repertoire shows 250,000 to 300,000 clones, 82% found once; its top ten account for about 5%.

The TCR was taken from a middle-aged man who had been exposed to COVID-19. The chain links TRBV29-1 to TRBJ1-1; TRBD1 aligns across 7 bases. The sample consisted of PBMCs or T cells enriched from blood (not recorded which). The CDR3 is CSTRQGGTEAFF. The CDR3 nucleotides are TGCAGCACAAGACAGGGCGGAACTGAAGCTTTCTTT.